The next 17 T cell receptor beta chains were all read from a single sample in a study of blood T cell repertoires in COVID-19. Clones were read by immunoSEQ multiplex PCR, and TCRdb kept only the in-frame ones, dropping some. The table records approximately 55,000 clones, less than 95% of them present only once. Sample: peripheral blood. Source of these receptors: a man aged 35 to 55 with acute or convalescent COVID-19.

The chain recombines TRBV19 with TRBJ2-1, with 12 bases aligning to TRBD2. This CDR3 spans 15 amino acids. V was clipped by 7 bases and J by 4 bases; unmatched bases: 5. Germline V gene data show CDR1 as LNHDA and CDR2 as SQIVND (reference sequence). The chain's CDR3 is CASTVLAGGYNEQFF. As DNA, the CDR3 is TGTGCCAGTACCGTACTAGCGGGAGGATACAATGAGCAGTTCTTC.

The V call is TRBV11-3, the J call TRBJ1-6; D is unclear. The CDR3 covers 14 residues. CDR1 SGHNT and CDR2 YENEEA come from the germline V gene. Trimming pared 3 bases from V and 10 bases from J, leaving 13 bases between. CDR3 loop: CASSFLGEGSPLHF. In DNA, the CDR3 is TGTGCCAGCAGCTTTCTTGGGGAGGGATCACCCCTCCACTTT.

The rearrangement links TRBV27 to TRBJ1-2; D is possibly TRBD1 (5 bases). The CDR3 is made up of 13 amino acids. The germline V gene has CDR1 MNHEY and CDR2 SMNVEV (reference sequence). V dropped 6 bases and J dropped 4 bases, with 12 bases sitting between them. The CDR3 spells CASSQGASYGYTF. The CDR3 bases are TGTGCCAGCAGCCAAGGGGCCAGCTATGGCTACACCTTC.

The chain carries TRBV14 and TRBJ1-2; 7 nucleotides agree with TRBD1. CDR1 and CDR2 from the germline V gene are SGHDN and FVKESK. This CDR3 has 15 amino acids. V gave up 4 bases and J gave up 4 bases; unmatched junction bases: 9. This chain's CDR3 is CASSLGGQAVYGYTF. In nucleotides, the CDR3 is TGTGCCAGCAGCCTCGGTGGACAGGCGGTCTATGGCTACACCTTC.

The chain joins TRBV27 to TRBJ2-4; TRBD1 matches at 8 bases. Germline lookup yields CDR1 MNHEY and CDR2 SMNVEV (reference sequence). The CDR3 consists of 14 residues. V lost 4 bases and J lost 8; bases outside the gene matches: 7. CDR3 DNA sequence: TGTGCCAGCAGTTCAGGGACAGGAGGAGACATTCAGTACTTC. Its protein product is CASSSGTGGDIQYF.

The rearrangement joins TRBV9 to TRBJ2-7, with 12 bases aligning to TRBD2. Germline trimming cut 0 bases from V and 6 bases from J; bases unmatched to any gene: 4. Germline V CDR1 and CDR2: SGDLS, YYNGEE. The CDR3 has 15 amino acids. The CDR3 reads CASSVGVLAGGEQYF. The CDR3 DNA follows: TGTGCCAGCAGCGTAGGAGTACTAGCGGGAGGCGAGCAGTACTTC.

This clone was seen a single time. The chain joins TRBV18 to TRBJ1-4, with D uncertain. The V gene lost 6 bases and the J gene lost 5 bases, with 16 bases spanning the gap. CDR3 length: 15 amino acids. Germline V gene lookup returns CDR1 KGHSH and CDR2 LQKENI. The DNA of the CDR3 is TGTGCCAGCTCCCGAAAAACCTCGGGGAATGAAAAACTGTTTTTT. It is translated as CASSRKTSGNEKLFF.

This rearrangement joins TRBV19 to TRBJ2-3, with 9 bases that match TRBD2. The trim removed 4 bases at V and 2 bases at J, leaving 10 bases unmatched. Germline V gene sequence: CDR1 LNHDA, CDR2 SQIVND (reference sequence). The CDR3 has 17 residues. In DNA, the CDR3 is TGTGCCAGTAGTACTGGACTAGCGTACTTATCCACAGATACGCAGTATTTT. It is translated as CASSTGLAYLSTDTQYF.

The chain couples TRBV29-1 to TRBJ1-1, with D perhaps TRBD1 (6 bases). This CDR3 is 13 amino acids long. Germline CDR1 SQVTM, CDR2 ANQGSEA. The V and J ends lost 7 bases and 0 bases respectively, with 12 bases between them. Here the CDR3 DNA reads TGCAGCGCCGAGACAGGCTTGAACACTGAAGCTTTCTTT. This codes for CSAETGLNTEAFF.

The rearrangement joins TRBV19 to TRBJ2-7; a weak D match, TRBD2 (6 bases). Trimming cost V 7 bases and J 3 bases, with 19 bases left between them. CDR1 and CDR2 (germline): LNHDA, SQIVND (reference sequence). The CDR3 has 15 residues. The CDR3 loop reads CASKEAGLASYEQYF. In DNA, the CDR3 is TGTGCCAGTAAAGAGGCTGGGCTAGCGAGCTACGAGCAGTACTTC.

This chain links TRBV7-8 with TRBJ1-5, with a tentative D call TRBD1 (6 bases). CDR1 SGHVS and CDR2 FQNEAQ come from the germline V gene. The CDR3 contains 17 residues. Trimming took 0 bases from V and 3 from J, leaving 15 bases between them. The CDR3 nucleotides read TGTGCCAGCAGCTTAGCGGGCCCGGGACAAGTCAATCAGCCCCAGCATTTT. Translation gives CASSLAGPGQVNQPQHF.

V is TRBV5-1 and J is TRBJ2-7; maybe TRBD2 (5 bases). The V end was cut by 1 base, the J end by 3 bases, with 14 bases between. Germline loops: CDR1 SGHRS, CDR2 YFSETQ. The CDR3 extends over 15 amino acids. The CDR3 loop is CASSLRGSIVYEQYF. The CDR3 bases are TGCGCCAGCAGCTTGAGAGGGAGCATCGTCTACGAGCAGTACTTC.

The chain uses TRBV30 and TRBJ2-7; unclear D gene. Looked up from germline, CDR1 is GTSNPN and CDR2 is SVGIG (reference sequence). The germline V and J ends were trimmed by 2 bases and 2 bases, with 22 bases remaining between them. The CDR3 has 17 residues. The CDR3, as DNA: TGTGCCTGGAGTTTTACCTTCCCGCAAAGAGTAGCCTACGAGCAGTACTTC. Translation: CAWSFTFPQRVAYEQYF.

The chain uses TRBV25-1 and TRBJ2-1; 7 nucleotides agree with TRBD1. The CDR3 length is 14 residues. J was trimmed by 6 bases and V by 3 bases; bases with no gene match: 5. CDR1 is MGHDK and CDR2 is SYGVNS in the germline V gene. CDR3 loop: CASSEDRQPNEQFF. For the CDR3, the DNA is TGTGCCAGCAGTGAGGACAGGCAACCCAATGAGCAGTTCTTC. Full variable domain (rest looked up from reference TRBV25-1 and TRBJ2-1): EADIYQTPRYLVIGTGKKITLECSQTMGHDKMYWYQQDPGMELHLIHYSYGVNSTEKGDLSSESTVSRIRTEHFPLTLESARPSHTSQYLCASSEDRQPNEQFFGPGTRLTVL.

V gene TRBV11-3 combines with J gene TRBJ1-1, with D perhaps TRBD1 (5 bases). The V and J ends lost 3 bases and 1 base respectively, with 9 bases between them. This CDR3 region has 14 residues. Germline loops: CDR1 SGHNT, CDR2 YENEEA. CDR3 sequence: CASSFQGRNTEAFF. Written as DNA, the CDR3 is TGTGCCAGCAGCTTCCAGGGAAGGAACACTGAAGCTTTCTTT.

This clone was recorded once. This rearrangement joins TRBV5-4 to TRBJ2-2, with a tentative D call TRBD1 (6 bases). Trimming removed 3 bases at V and 7 bases at J, with 13 bases between. Per germline, CDR1 SGHNT and CDR2 YYREEE (reference sequence). This CDR3 region has 14 residues. CDR3 bases: TGTGCCAGCAGCTCAGGGGAGAGAAACGGGGAGCTGTTTTTT. It codes for CASSSGERNGELFF.

The rearrangement joins TRBV29-1 to TRBJ1-1, with a tentative D call TRBD1 (6 bases). CDR3 size: 13 residues. Trimming shortened V by 4 bases and J by 3 bases, and 12 bases separated the two germline ends. Germline CDR1 is SQVTM and CDR2 is ANQGSEA. For the CDR3, the DNA is TGCAGCGTTGGACAGGTGCAAGACACTGAAGCTTTCTTT. Translation gives CSVGQVQDTEAFF.